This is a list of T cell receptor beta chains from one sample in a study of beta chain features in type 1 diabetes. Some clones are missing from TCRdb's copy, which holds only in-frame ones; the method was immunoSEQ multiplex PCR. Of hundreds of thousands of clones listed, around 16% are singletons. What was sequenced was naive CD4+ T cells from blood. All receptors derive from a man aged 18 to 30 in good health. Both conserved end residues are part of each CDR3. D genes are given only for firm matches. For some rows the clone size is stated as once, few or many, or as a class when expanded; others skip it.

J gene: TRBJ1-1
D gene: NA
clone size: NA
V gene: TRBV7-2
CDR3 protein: CASSFGRTEAFF
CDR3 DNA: TGTGCCAGCAGCTTTGGGAGGACAGAAGCTTTCTTT

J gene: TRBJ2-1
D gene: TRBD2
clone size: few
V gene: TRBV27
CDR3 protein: CASRLKGLAYNEQFF
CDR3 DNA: TGTGCCAGCAGACTAAAGGGACTAGCCTACAATGAGCAGTTCTTC

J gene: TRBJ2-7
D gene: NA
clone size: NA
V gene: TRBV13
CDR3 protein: CASSSRWEQYF
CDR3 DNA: TGTGCCAGCAGCTCCCGGTGGGAGCAGTACTTC

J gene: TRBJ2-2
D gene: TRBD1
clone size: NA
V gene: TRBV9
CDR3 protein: CASSARTGRVNTGELFF
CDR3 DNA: TGTGCCAGCAGCGCCCGGACAGGCAGGGTGAACACCGGGGAGCTGTTTTTT

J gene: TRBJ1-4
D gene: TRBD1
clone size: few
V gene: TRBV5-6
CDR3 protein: CASSLRQGLTNEKLFF
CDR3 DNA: TGTGCCAGCAGCTTGCGACAGGGGTTAACTAATGAAAAACTGTTTTTT

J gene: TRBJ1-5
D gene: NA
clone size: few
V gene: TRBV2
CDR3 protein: CASSEPGKSNQPQHF
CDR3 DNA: TGTGCCAGCAGTGAGCCCGGGAAGAGCAATCAGCCCCAGCATTTT

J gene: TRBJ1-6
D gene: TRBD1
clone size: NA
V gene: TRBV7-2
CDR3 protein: CASRVPGQNSPLHF
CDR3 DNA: TGTGCCAGCAGAGTGCCGGGACAGAATTCACCCCTCCACTTT

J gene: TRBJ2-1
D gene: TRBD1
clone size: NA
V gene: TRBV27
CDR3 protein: CASSIRQGRVYEQFF
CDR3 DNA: TGTGCCAGCAGTATACGACAGGGGCGCGTCTATGAGCAGTTCTTC

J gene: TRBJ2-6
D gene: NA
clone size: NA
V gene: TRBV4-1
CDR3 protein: CASSQERFLSSGANVLTF
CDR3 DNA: TGCGCCAGCAGCCAAGAGCGTTTCCTAAGCTCTGGGGCCAACGTCCTGACTTTC

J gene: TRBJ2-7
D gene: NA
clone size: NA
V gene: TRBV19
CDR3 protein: CASRPGEIYEQYF
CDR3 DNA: TGTGCCAGTAGACCTGGAGAGATCTACGAGCAGTACTTC

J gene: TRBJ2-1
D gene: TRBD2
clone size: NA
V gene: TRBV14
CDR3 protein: CASSLLLAGEQFF
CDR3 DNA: TGTGCCAGCAGCCTACTTCTAGCGGGTGAGCAGTTCTTC

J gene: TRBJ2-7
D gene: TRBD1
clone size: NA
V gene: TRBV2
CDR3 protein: CASSARGQGLYEQYF
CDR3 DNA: TGTGCCAGCAGTGCCCGGGGACAGGGCTTATACGAGCAGTACTTC

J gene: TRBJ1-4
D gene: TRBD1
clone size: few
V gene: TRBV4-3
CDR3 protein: CASSLRPAGGNEKLFF
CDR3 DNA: TGCGCCAGCAGCCTCAGACCCGCAGGGGGTAATGAAAAACTGTTTTTT

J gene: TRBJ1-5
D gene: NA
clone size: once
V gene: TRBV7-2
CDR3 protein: CASSLRLGDYQPQHF
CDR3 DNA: TGTGCCAGCAGCTTAAGGCTAGGAGATTATCAGCCCCAGCATTTT

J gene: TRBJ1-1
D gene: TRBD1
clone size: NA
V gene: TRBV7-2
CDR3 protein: CASSRRTGTGNTEAFF
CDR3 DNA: TGTGCCAGCAGTCGCCGTACCGGGACAGGAAACACTGAAGCTTTCTTT

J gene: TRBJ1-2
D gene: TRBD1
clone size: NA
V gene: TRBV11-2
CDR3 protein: CASSVRPTGHYGYTF
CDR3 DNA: TGTGCCAGCAGCGTTAGGCCGACAGGGCACTATGGCTACACCTTC

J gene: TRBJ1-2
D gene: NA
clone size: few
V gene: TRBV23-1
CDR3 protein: CASGRVIYGYTF
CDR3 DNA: TGCGCCAGCGGCAGGGTTATCTATGGCTACACCTTC

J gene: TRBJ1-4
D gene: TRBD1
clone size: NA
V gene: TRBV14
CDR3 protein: CASSHLTTFGTGKRGEKLFF
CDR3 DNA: TGTGCCAGCAGCCACTTAACCACCTTCGGGACAGGGAAACGGGGGGAAAAACTGTTTTTT

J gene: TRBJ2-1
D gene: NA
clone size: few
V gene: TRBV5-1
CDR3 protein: CASSLYMTQLGHNEQFF
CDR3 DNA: TGCGCCAGCAGCTTGTATATGACTCAATTAGGGCACAATGAGCAGTTCTTC

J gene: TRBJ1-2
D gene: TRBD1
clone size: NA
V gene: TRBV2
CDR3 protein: CASLYAVQGLGGYTF
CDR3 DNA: TGTGCCAGCTTGTACGCCGTACAGGGGTTGGGAGGCTACACCTTC

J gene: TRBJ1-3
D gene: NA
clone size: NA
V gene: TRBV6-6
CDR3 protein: CASSRDISGNTIYF
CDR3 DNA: TGTGCCAGCAGCCGGGACATTTCTGGAAACACCATATATTTT

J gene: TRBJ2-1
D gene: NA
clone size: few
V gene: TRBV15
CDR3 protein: CATSRPRWGDLGDYNEQFF
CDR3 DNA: TGTGCCACCAGCAGACCTCGGTGGGGGGACCTTGGAGACTACAATGAGCAGTTCTTC

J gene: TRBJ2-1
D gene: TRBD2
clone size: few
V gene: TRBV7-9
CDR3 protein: CASSRGGTSGNNEQFF
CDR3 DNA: TGTGCCAGCAGTCGGGGAGGGACTAGCGGGAACAATGAGCAGTTCTTC

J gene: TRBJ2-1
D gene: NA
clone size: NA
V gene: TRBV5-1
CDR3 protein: CASSLLQSSYNEQFF
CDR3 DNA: TGCGCCAGCAGCTTGCTTCAGAGCTCCTACAATGAGCAGTTCTTC

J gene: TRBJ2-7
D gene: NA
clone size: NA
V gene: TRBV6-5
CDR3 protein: CASSSGVGPYEQYF
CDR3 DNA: TGTGCCAGCAGCTCCGGGGTGGGGCCCTACGAGCAGTACTTC

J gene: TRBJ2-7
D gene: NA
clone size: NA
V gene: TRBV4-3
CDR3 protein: CASSQVEGGTYEQYF
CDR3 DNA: TGCGCCAGCAGCCAAGTGGAAGGGGGGACCTACGAGCAGTACTTC

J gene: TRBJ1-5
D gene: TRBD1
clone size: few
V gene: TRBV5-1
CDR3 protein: CASSLGQAGVNQPQHF
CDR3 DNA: TGCGCCAGCAGCCTCGGACAGGCGGGGGTCAATCAGCCCCAGCATTTT

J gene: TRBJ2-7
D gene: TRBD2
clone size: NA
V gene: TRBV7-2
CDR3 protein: CASSPPGLAGVTYEQYF
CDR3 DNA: TGTGCCAGCAGCCCACCGGGACTAGCGGGGGTGACCTACGAGCAGTACTTC

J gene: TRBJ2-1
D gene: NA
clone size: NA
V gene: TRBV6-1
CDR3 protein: CASSEEGGEQFF
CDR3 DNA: TGTGCCAGCAGTGAAGAAGGTGGTGAGCAGTTCTTC